These T cell receptor beta chains were read from a single sample in a study of early T cells in non-severe SARS-CoV-2 infection. TCRdb re-derived calls from the 5' RACE reads in MiXCR, one entry per CDR3 protein. The top ten clones hold less than 7% of a sample with 75,000 or so distinct CDR3 sequences, roughly 10% of them seen once. Specimen: whole blood. The source of these receptors is an adult who was a healthcare worker with PCR-confirmed SARS-CoV-2 infection or an uninfected control (not recorded which). The CDR3 runs from the conserved cysteine through the conserved F or W. Each record gives: V gene, CDR3 length, J gene, CDR3 protein.

v_call: TRBV28; cdr3_length: 16; j_call: TRBJ2-4; cdr3_aa: CASSSSGLGLGNIQYF
v_call: TRBV5-1; cdr3_length: 15; j_call: TRBJ2-3; cdr3_aa: CASSQGDPSTDTQYF
v_call: TRBV19; cdr3_length: 15; j_call: TRBJ1-3; cdr3_aa: CATSWSGSSGNTIYF
v_call: TRBV6-1; cdr3_length: 16; j_call: TRBJ2-3; cdr3_aa: CATSLGAGGLTDTQYF
v_call: TRBV10-2; cdr3_length: 15; j_call: TRBJ2-5; cdr3_aa: CASSAGTSSPRTQYF
v_call: TRBV7-8; cdr3_length: 16; j_call: TRBJ2-3; cdr3_aa: CASSFRTSEGADTQYF
v_call: TRBV11-2; cdr3_length: 16; j_call: TRBJ2-1; cdr3_aa: CASSSGTSGSAGEQFF
v_call: TRBV27; cdr3_length: 14; j_call: TRBJ2-5; cdr3_aa: CASSLSTNQETQYF
v_call: TRBV29-1; cdr3_length: 11; j_call: TRBJ2-5; cdr3_aa: CSVAREETQYF
v_call: TRBV29-1; cdr3_length: 13; j_call: TRBJ2-3; cdr3_aa: CSVVYGTTDTQYF
v_call: TRBV7-4; cdr3_length: 14; j_call: TRBJ1-4; cdr3_aa: CASSLRSAAEKLFF
v_call: TRBV30; cdr3_length: 16; j_call: TRBJ2-7; cdr3_aa: CAWRRTGRLSSYEQYF
v_call: TRBV27; cdr3_length: 14; j_call: TRBJ1-1; cdr3_aa: CASSLAQGRTEAFF
v_call: TRBV6-5; cdr3_length: 13; j_call: TRBJ1-1; cdr3_aa: CASRRMKNTEAFF
v_call: TRBV11-2; cdr3_length: 16; j_call: TRBJ2-4; cdr3_aa: CASSSIWGIAKNIQYF
v_call: TRBV30; cdr3_length: 16; j_call: TRBJ1-2; cdr3_aa: CAWRDGTGGIDYGYTF
v_call: TRBV5-1; cdr3_length: 15; j_call: TRBJ2-3; cdr3_aa: CASSLLDRGLDTQYF
v_call: TRBV4-1; cdr3_length: 21; j_call: TRBJ2-7; cdr3_aa: CASSQDRATGGLAGPEDEQYF
v_call: TRBV5-4; cdr3_length: 15; j_call: TRBJ2-7; cdr3_aa: CASSLEGARSYEQYF
v_call: TRBV27; cdr3_length: 14; j_call: TRBJ2-1; cdr3_aa: CASSTRTGGNEQFF
v_call: TRBV29-1; cdr3_length: 14; j_call: TRBJ2-1; cdr3_aa: CSVGGGSSYNEQFF
v_call: TRBV9; cdr3_length: 16; j_call: TRBJ2-3; cdr3_aa: CASSSRGTGDTDTQYF
v_call: TRBV6-2/TRBV6-3; cdr3_length: 14; j_call: TRBJ2-7; cdr3_aa: CASSEAPFPNEQYF
v_call: TRBV2; cdr3_length: 15; j_call: TRBJ2-2; cdr3_aa: CASRGGLRNTGELFF
v_call: TRBV6-2/TRBV6-3; cdr3_length: 15; j_call: TRBJ2-2; cdr3_aa: CASTKAGGVLGELFF
v_call: TRBV9; cdr3_length: 16; j_call: TRBJ2-1; cdr3_aa: CASSPSGLAVTNEQFF
v_call: TRBV7-9; cdr3_length: 14; j_call: TRBJ1-1; cdr3_aa: CASSQMTGGTEAFF
v_call: TRBV7-9; cdr3_length: 16; j_call: TRBJ2-3; cdr3_aa: CASSLAQGLNSDTQYF
v_call: TRBV4-3; cdr3_length: 17; j_call: TRBJ2-1; cdr3_aa: CASSQGASGSSYNEQFF
v_call: TRBV20-1; cdr3_length: 15; j_call: TRBJ2-7; cdr3_aa: CSARGLGTGIYEQYF
v_call: TRBV2; cdr3_length: 14; j_call: TRBJ1-6; cdr3_aa: CASKGRGYNSPLHF
v_call: TRBV7-9; cdr3_length: 12; j_call: TRBJ2-1; cdr3_aa: CASSVRGNEQFF
v_call: TRBV3-1; cdr3_length: 17; j_call: TRBJ2-7; cdr3_aa: CASSPNPGQGPSYEQYF
v_call: TRBV29-1; cdr3_length: 11; j_call: TRBJ2-7; cdr3_aa: CSVRGTYEQYF
v_call: TRBV7-8; cdr3_length: 15; j_call: TRBJ2-5; cdr3_aa: CASSFQRSYQETQYF
v_call: TRBV5-1; cdr3_length: 15; j_call: TRBJ2-7; cdr3_aa: CASSYQGTYTYEQYF
v_call: TRBV4-1; cdr3_length: 15; j_call: TRBJ2-3; cdr3_aa: CASSQAQGARDTQYF
v_call: TRBV28; cdr3_length: 15; j_call: TRBJ2-3; cdr3_aa: CASSLWGRDTDTQYF
v_call: TRBV24-1; cdr3_length: 14; j_call: TRBJ2-1; cdr3_aa: CATGTRGSYNEQFF
v_call: TRBV5-4; cdr3_length: 17; j_call: TRBJ2-6; cdr3_aa: CASSTKQGSPGANVLIF
v_call: TRBV2; cdr3_length: 16; j_call: TRBJ2-3; cdr3_aa: CASSDDERGSTDTQYF
v_call: TRBV27; cdr3_length: 15; j_call: TRBJ1-1; cdr3_aa: CASSPQTNKNTEAFF
v_call: TRBV29-1; cdr3_length: 13; j_call: TRBJ1-2; cdr3_aa: CSVVGQGDYGYTF
v_call: TRBV5-1; cdr3_length: 16; j_call: TRBJ1-2; cdr3_aa: CASSLARGPDIDGYTF
v_call: TRBV11-2; cdr3_length: 14; j_call: TRBJ1-6; cdr3_aa: CASSLPVLRSPLHF
v_call: TRBV11-3; cdr3_length: 17; j_call: TRBJ2-1; cdr3_aa: CASRGRGGGPSYNEQFF
v_call: TRBV10-3; cdr3_length: 13; j_call: TRBJ2-7; cdr3_aa: CAIIEGTGHEQYF
v_call: TRBV10-3; cdr3_length: 16; j_call: TRBJ2-3; cdr3_aa: CAIRNSGGGGTDTQYF
v_call: TRBV11-2; cdr3_length: 13; j_call: TRBJ2-7; cdr3_aa: CAWGSRGRSEQYF
v_call: TRBV7-2; cdr3_length: 14; j_call: TRBJ2-1; cdr3_aa: CASRGLAAYNEQFF
v_call: TRBV5-1; cdr3_length: 15; j_call: TRBJ1-5; cdr3_aa: CASSLSPQVGQPQHF
v_call: TRBV7-9; cdr3_length: 14; j_call: TRBJ1-5; cdr3_aa: CASRAPGPDQPQHF
v_call: TRBV2; cdr3_length: 11; j_call: TRBJ1-1; cdr3_aa: CASRITDEAFF
v_call: TRBV5-5; cdr3_length: 15; j_call: TRBJ1-4; cdr3_aa: CASSLGSGWVEKLFF
v_call: TRBV11-2; cdr3_length: 16; j_call: TRBJ2-5; cdr3_aa: CASSPSCPPWAETQYF
v_call: TRBV28; cdr3_length: 14; j_call: TRBJ1-2; cdr3_aa: CASRPLGANYGYTF
v_call: TRBV5-1; cdr3_length: 15; j_call: TRBJ2-1; cdr3_aa: CASSLAGREDNEQFF
v_call: TRBV29-1; cdr3_length: 13; j_call: TRBJ2-5; cdr3_aa: CSVVGGDKETQYF
v_call: TRBV18; cdr3_length: 18; j_call: TRBJ1-2; cdr3_aa: CASSPVVGSSGTNYGYTF